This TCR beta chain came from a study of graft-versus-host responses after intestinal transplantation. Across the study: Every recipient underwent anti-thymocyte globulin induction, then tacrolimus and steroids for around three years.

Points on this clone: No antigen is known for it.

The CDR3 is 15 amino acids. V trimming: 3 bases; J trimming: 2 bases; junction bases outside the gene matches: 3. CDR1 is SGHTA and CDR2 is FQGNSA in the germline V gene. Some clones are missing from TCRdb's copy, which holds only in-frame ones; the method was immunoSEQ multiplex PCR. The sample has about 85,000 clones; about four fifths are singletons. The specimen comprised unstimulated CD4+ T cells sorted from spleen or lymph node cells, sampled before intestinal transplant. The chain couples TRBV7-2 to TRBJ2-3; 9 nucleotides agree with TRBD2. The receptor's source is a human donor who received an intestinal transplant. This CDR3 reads CASSFSGGPTDTQYF. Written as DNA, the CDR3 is TGTGCCAGCAGCTTTAGCGGGGGCCCCACAGATACGCAGTATTTT.